The rows below give T cell receptor beta chains drawn from one sample of a study of blood T cell repertoires in COVID-19. Produced via immunoSEQ multiplex PCR; TCRdb's table is partial and in-frame only. Of around 150,000 clones listed, approximately 82% were seen once; the top ten hold 7.2%. Sequences were obtained from peripheral blood. These receptors all stem from a woman aged 50 to 65 in a cohort sampled during active or convalescent COVID-19. Both conserved end residues are part of each CDR3. D genes are given only for firm matches. Expanded clones are given a class, and other clones once, few, many or no size at all.

j_gene | v_gene | abundance | d_gene | CDR3aa | CDR3nt
TRBJ1-4 | TRBV5-1 | - | - | CASSLMGREEEKLFF | TGCGCCAGCAGCTTGATGGGGAGGGAAGAAGAAAAACTGTTTTTT
TRBJ1-6 | TRBV28 | once | TRBD1 | CASSPNPGTGYSPLHF | TGTGCCAGCAGTCCCAACCCGGGGACAGGTTATTCACCCCTCCACTTT
TRBJ1-5 | TRBV4-2 | - | - | CASSRETGKDQPQHF | TGTGCCAGCAGCCGAGAGACAGGAAAGGATCAGCCCCAGCATTTT
TRBJ2-2 | TRBV3-1/TRBV3-2 | once | TRBD1 | CASSQDLVGTGESGELFF | TGTGCCAGCAGCCAAGATCTGGTTGGGACAGGCGAAAGCGGGGAGCTGTTTTTT
TRBJ1-1 | TRBV19 | - | - | CASSKQGAVPEAFF | TGTGCCAGTAGTAAACAGGGTGCCGTACCTGAAGCTTTCTTT
TRBJ1-4 | TRBV7-2 | - | - | CASSSGGAGEKLFF | TGTGCCAGCAGCAGCGGGGGGGCAGGTGAAAAACTGTTTTTT
TRBJ1-4 | TRBV7-6 | - | - | CASSLMQVSGGEKLFF | TGTGCCAGCAGCTTAATGCAGGTCTCGGGGGGGGAAAAACTGTTTTTT
TRBJ1-2 | TRBV19 | - | - | CACGGNTYGYTF | TGTGCCTGTGGGGGGAACACCTATGGCTACACCTTC
TRBJ2-5 | TRBV6-2/TRBV6-3 | - | TRBD2 | CASSLGKGLAGETQYF | TGTGCCAGCAGTTTGGGGAAGGGACTAGCGGGGGAGACCCAGTACTTC
TRBJ1-4 | TRBV5-5 | - | - | CASSSPGEGSNEKLFF | TGTGCCAGCAGCTCCCCGGGGGAGGGGTCTAATGAAAAACTGTTTTTT
TRBJ2-7 | TRBV30 | - | - | CAWRSGVRNEQYF | TGTGCCTGGAGAAGCGGAGTTCGGAACGAGCAGTACTTC
TRBJ2-7 | TRBV7-9 | few | TRBD1 | CASSPWGQASSYEQYF | TGTGCCAGCAGCCCCTGGGGACAGGCCAGCTCCTACGAGCAGTACTTC
TRBJ1-4 | TRBV27 | - | - | CASSLSQGQKLFF | TGTGCCAGCAGTTTATCCCAGGGGCAAAAACTGTTTTTT
TRBJ2-7 | TRBV12-3/TRBV12-4 | - | - | CASSLGQAFEQYF | TGTGCCAGCAGTTTAGGGCAGGCTTTCGAGCAGTACTTC
TRBJ1-2 | TRBV5-1 | once | - | CASSRTTGGINYGYTF | TGCGCCAGCAGCCGGACGACAGGAGGAATTAACTATGGCTACACCTTC
TRBJ1-2 | TRBV4-2 | - | - | CASSQDRQARYGYTF | TGTGCCAGCAGCCAAGATCGGCAGGCCCGCTATGGCTACACCTTC
TRBJ1-4 | TRBV7-6 | - | TRBD1 | CASRMGQGDEKLFF | TGTGCCAGCAGGATGGGACAGGGTGATGAAAAACTGTTTTTT
TRBJ2-7 | TRBV2 | - | TRBD2 | CASSDLGLATEQYF | TGTGCCAGCAGTGATTTGGGACTAGCAACCGAGCAGTACTTC
TRBJ1-5 | TRBV6-9 | - | TRBD1 | CASTQVRMKPGQGVLGSNQPQHF | TGTGCCAGCACTCAAGTTAGGATGAAGCCGGGACAGGGAGTTTTAGGAAGCAATCAGCCCCAGCATTTT
TRBJ1-1 | TRBV29-1 | - | - | CSVEGFWARMNTEAFF | TGCAGCGTTGAAGGGTTCTGGGCGAGAATGAACACTGAAGCTTTCTTT
TRBJ1-2 | TRBV5-1 | few | TRBD1 | CASSTDRNYGYTF | TGCGCCAGCAGCACGGACAGGAACTATGGCTACACCTTC
TRBJ2-5 | TRBV5-1 | - | - | CASSLAAGQTSPQETQYF | TGCGCCAGCAGCTTGGCGGCGGGTCAGACGTCGCCGCAAGAGACCCAGTACTTC
TRBJ2-7 | TRBV18 | once | TRBD1 | CASSPEGTAYEQYF | TGTGCCAGCTCACCAGAGGGGACAGCCTACGAGCAGTACTTC
TRBJ1-1 | TRBV5-1 | - | TRBD1 | CASSPTGQGARNTEAFF | TGCGCCAGCAGCCCAACGGGACAGGGGGCACGGAACACTGAAGCTTTCTTT
TRBJ1-6 | TRBV2 | many | TRBD1 | CASRDYRDRGSPLHF | TGTGCCAGCAGGGATTACAGGGACAGAGGTTCACCCCTCCACTTT
TRBJ1-5 | TRBV6-5 | - | TRBD1 | CASRGQGAIQPQHF | TGTGCCAGCAGAGGACAGGGGGCGATTCAGCCCCAGCATTTT
TRBJ2-5 | TRBV30 | once | - | CAWSVPEETQYF | TGTGCCTGGAGTGTTCCTGAAGAGACCCAGTACTTC
TRBJ2-1 | TRBV18 | - | - | CASSSSNEQFF | TGTGCCAGCTCATCATCCAATGAGCAGTTCTTC
TRBJ1-1 | TRBV18 | - | - | CASSPSPVNTEAFF | TGTGCCAGCTCACCCTCTCCAGTAAACACTGAAGCTTTCTTT
TRBJ1-1 | TRBV7-9 | - | TRBD1 | CASRGQGTSNTEAFF | TGTGCCAGCAGGGGACAGGGGACCTCGAACACTGAAGCTTTCTTT
TRBJ1-2 | TRBV2 | - | - | CASSETGWNYGYTF | TGTGCCAGCAGTGAAACGGGGTGGAACTATGGCTACACCTTC
TRBJ2-7 | TRBV5-5 | - | - | CASSLTGFKPYEQYF | TGTGCCAGCAGCCTTACAGGGTTTAAGCCCTACGAGCAGTACTTC
TRBJ2-5 | TRBV10-1 | - | TRBD2 | CASSESTGGGQETQYF | TGCGCCAGCAGTGAGTCGACGGGAGGAGGCCAAGAGACCCAGTACTTC
TRBJ1-5 | TRBV24-1 | - | TRBD1 | CATKKTGEDNSNQPQHF | TGTGCCACCAAGAAGACAGGGGAGGATAATAGCAATCAGCCCCAGCATTTT
TRBJ2-7 | TRBV6-1 | - | TRBD1 | CASSEVGTGNYEQYF | TGTGCCAGCAGTGAAGTCGGGACAGGGAACTACGAGCAGTACTTC
TRBJ2-7 | TRBV6-6 | - | - | CASSYPRNRDSYEQYF | TGTGCCAGCAGTTACCCCCGGAACAGGGACTCCTACGAGCAGTACTTC
TRBJ1-5 | TRBV4-1 | - | - | CASSQGANSNQPQHF | TGCGCCAGCAGCCAGGGGGCAAATAGCAATCAGCCCCAGCATTTT
TRBJ2-6 | TRBV6-1 | - | - | CASSEAEGAANVLTF | TGTGCCAGCAGTGAAGCGGAGGGGGCCGCCAACGTCCTGACTTTC
TRBJ1-1 | TRBV30 | - | - | CAWSGQTMNTEAFF | TGTGCCTGGAGTGGACAGACCATGAACACTGAAGCTTTCTTT